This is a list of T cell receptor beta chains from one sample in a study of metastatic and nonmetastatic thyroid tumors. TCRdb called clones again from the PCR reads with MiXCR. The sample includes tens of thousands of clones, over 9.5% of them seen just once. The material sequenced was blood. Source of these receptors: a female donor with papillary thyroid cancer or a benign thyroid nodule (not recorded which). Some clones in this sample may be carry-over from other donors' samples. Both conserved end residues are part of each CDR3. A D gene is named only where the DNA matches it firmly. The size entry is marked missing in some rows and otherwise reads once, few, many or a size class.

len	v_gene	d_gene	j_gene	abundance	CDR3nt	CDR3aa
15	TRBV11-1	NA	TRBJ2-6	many	TGTGCCATCAGCAGGGTAGGGTCTGGGGCCAACGTCCTGACTTTC	CAISRVGSGANVLTF
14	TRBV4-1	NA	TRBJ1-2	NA	TGCGCCAGCAACCAAGGGGGGGTACGGGATGGCTACACCTTC	CASNQGGVRDGYTF
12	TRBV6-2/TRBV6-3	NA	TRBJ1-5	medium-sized	TGTGCCAGCAGTTATTTGGGACAGCCCCAGCATTTT	CASSYLGQPQHF
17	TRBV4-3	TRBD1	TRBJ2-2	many	TGCGCCAGCAGCCAAGCTCCGGGACAGGGGGCGCACGGGGAGCTGTTTTTT	CASSQAPGQGAHGELFF
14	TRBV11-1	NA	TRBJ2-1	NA	TGTGCCAGCAGCTTGGCGCTAGTCGGGAGTTTAATTTTCTTC	CASSLALVGSLIFF
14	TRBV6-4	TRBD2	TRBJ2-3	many	TGTGCCAGCATCAGAGCGGGGTGCACAGATACGCAGTATTTT	CASIRAGCTDTQYF
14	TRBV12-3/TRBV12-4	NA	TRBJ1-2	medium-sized	TGTGCCAGCAGTTTTGGTGGGGGACTTTATGGCTACACCTTC	CASSFGGGLYGYTF
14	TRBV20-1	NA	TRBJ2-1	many	TGCAGTGCTAGCGGGGGCGCCTCCTACAATGAGCAGTTCTTC	CSASGGASYNEQFF
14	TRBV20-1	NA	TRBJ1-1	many	TGCAGTGCTAGAGATATCGCCGCTCACACTGAAGCTTTCTTT	CSARDIAAHTEAFF
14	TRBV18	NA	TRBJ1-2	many	TGTGCCAGCTCACCCAGGGAGTTTAACTATGGCTACACCTTC	CASSPREFNYGYTF
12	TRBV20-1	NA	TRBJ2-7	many	TGCAGTGCCCCGCGTAGCTCCTACGAGCAGTACTTC	CSAPRSSYEQYF
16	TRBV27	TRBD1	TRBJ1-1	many	TGTGCCAGCAGTTTAGCTCAGGGGGCTGGGAACACTGAAGCTTTCTTT	CASSLAQGAGNTEAFF
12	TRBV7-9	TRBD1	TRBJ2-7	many	TGTGCCAGCAGCCGGACAGGGGACGAGCAGTACTTC	CASSRTGDEQYF
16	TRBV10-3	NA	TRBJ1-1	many	TGTGCCATCAGTGAGTCGGCGGGGTTTGGGAACACTGAAGCTTTCTTT	CAISESAGFGNTEAFF
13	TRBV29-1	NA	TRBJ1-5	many	TGCAGCGTTGTAGAACAGACCAATCAGCCCCAGCATTTT	CSVVEQTNQPQHF
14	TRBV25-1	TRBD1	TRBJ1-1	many	TGTGCCAGCAGGTCGGACAGGTCAAACACTGAAGCTTTCTTT	CASRSDRSNTEAFF
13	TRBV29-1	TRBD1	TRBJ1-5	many	TGCAGCGTGGGACAGGCGTTCAATCAGCCCCAGCATTTT	CSVGQAFNQPQHF
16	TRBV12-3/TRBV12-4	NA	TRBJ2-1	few	TGTGCCAGCAGTTGGTGGCCCCAAACCTTTGGCAATGAGCAGTTCTTC	CASSWWPQTFGNEQFF
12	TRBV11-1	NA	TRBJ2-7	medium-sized	TGTGCCAGCAGCCCCCGGGCCTACGAGCAGTACTTC	CASSPRAYEQYF
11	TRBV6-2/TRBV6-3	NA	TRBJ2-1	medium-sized	TGTGCCAGCAGTTACTCGACAGAGGTGCACTTC	CASSYSTEVHF
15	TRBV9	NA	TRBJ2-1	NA	TGTGCCAGCAGCTCCCACTCTGGAGGGCTAAATGAGCAGTTCTTC	CASSSHSGGLNEQFF
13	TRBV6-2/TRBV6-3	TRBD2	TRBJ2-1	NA	TGTGCCAGGACTAGCGGGAGGAGCCATGAGCAGTTCTTC	CARTSGRSHEQFF
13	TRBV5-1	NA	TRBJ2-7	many	TGCGCCAGCAGCTCCGGTCGTGGCTACGAGCAGTACTTC	CASSSGRGYEQYF
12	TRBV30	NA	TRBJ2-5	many	TGTGCTCCAAGGCAGGAGGGAGAGACCCAGTACTTC	CAPRQEGETQYF
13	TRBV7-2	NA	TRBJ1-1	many	TGTGCCAGCAGCTTAGGTCTAAGGAGAGAAGCTTTCTTT	CASSLGLRREAFF
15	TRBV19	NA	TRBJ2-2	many	TGTGCCAGTAGTATAAGCCCTCAGAGGGCCGGGGAGCTGTTTTTT	CASSISPQRAGELFF
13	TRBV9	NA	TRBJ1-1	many	TGTGCCAGCAGCCTTTTTTATGACACTGAAGCTTTCTTT	CASSLFYDTEAFF
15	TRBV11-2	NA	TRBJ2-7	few	TGTGCCAGCAGCTTCGACAGGGACTGTGTCTACGAGCAGTACTTC	CASSFDRDCVYEQYF
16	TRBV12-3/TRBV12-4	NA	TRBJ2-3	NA	TGTGCCAGCCAGTGGTGGGGCCGAATTGGCACAGATACGCAGTATTTT	CASQWWGRIGTDTQYF
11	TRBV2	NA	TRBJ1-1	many	TGTGCCAGCAGTGTAGGGGGTGAAGCTTTCTTT	CASSVGGEAFF
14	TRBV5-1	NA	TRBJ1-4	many	TGCGCCAGCAGCTTGGGTGGGTTCAATGAAAAACTGTTTTTT	CASSLGGFNEKLFF
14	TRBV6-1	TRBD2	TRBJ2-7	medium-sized	TGTGCCAGCAGTTCCACGACCCCCGGGGGGGAGCAGTACTTC	CASSSTTPGGEQYF
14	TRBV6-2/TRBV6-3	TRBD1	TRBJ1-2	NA	TGTGCCAGCAGTTTCCCCTCAGGGGGCTTTGGCTACACCTTC	CASSFPSGGFGYTF
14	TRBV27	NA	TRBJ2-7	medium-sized	TGTGCCAGCAGCCGCAAAGGGTCCTCCTACGAGCAGTACTTC	CASSRKGSSYEQYF
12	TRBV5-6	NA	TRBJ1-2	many	TGTGCCAGCAGCTCGTCGGTTCCTGGCTACACCTTC	CASSSSVPGYTF
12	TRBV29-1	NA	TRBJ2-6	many	TGCAGCGTCCAGTCTGGGGCCAACGTCCTGACTTTC	CSVQSGANVLTF
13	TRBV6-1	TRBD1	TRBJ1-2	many	TGTGCCAGCAGTTTACAGGGGAACTATGGCTACACCTTC	CASSLQGNYGYTF
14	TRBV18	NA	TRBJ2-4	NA	TGTGCCAGCTCACCACCACTAGCAAAACACATTCAGTACTTC	CASSPPLAKHIQYF
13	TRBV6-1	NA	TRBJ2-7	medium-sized	TGTGCCCTCAGCAGGGCAGAAGGTTACGAGCAGTACTTC	CALSRAEGYEQYF
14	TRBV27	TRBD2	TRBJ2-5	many	TGTGCCAGCAGATCTGCGGGGGTCGGAGAGACCCAGTACTTC	CASRSAGVGETQYF
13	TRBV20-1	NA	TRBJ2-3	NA	TGCAGTGCTATACTTCACTGGGGAGATACGCAGTATTTT	CSAILHWGDTQYF
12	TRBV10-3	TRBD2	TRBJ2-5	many	TGTGCCACCGGAGACGGGGGGGAGACCCAGTACTTC	CATGDGGETQYF
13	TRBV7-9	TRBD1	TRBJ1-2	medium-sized	TGTGCCAGCAGCCCCGGGACAGTCTATGGCTACACCTTC	CASSPGTVYGYTF
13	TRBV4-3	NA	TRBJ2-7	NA	TGCGCCAGCAGCCAAGGGACCCTCCTCGAGCAGTACTTC	CASSQGTLLEQYF